This T cell receptor (beta chain) came from a study of tumor and adjacent non-tumor tissue in lung cancer. Study in general: Samples averaged approximately 3.9 million productive TCRbeta reads each. Study-level results: Tumor TCR diversity, when higher, was linked to shorter survival. TCR diversity was significantly greater in tumor than normal lung tissue. Top 100 clones took a larger repertoire share in normal lung.

The library came from three nested PCR rounds adapted from ARM-PCR protocols. TCRdb re-analysed the multiplex PCR reads in MiXCR, keeping a single row per CDR3 protein. The sample records 89,000 or so distinct CDR3 sequences, about 66% being singletons. The template was RNA from unsorted bulk tissue. Germline V gene sequence: CDR1 SGHNT, CDR2 YYREEE (reference sequence). The CDR3 totals 15 residues, both ends included. With regard to this clonotype: The antigen remains unidentified. The limits of the CDR3 on the DNA are not certain, so only TCRdb's listed CDR3 is given.

The sequencing input was lung tumor tissue. The TCR originated in a man in his 70s with non-small cell lung cancer. The chain links TRBV5-4 to TRBJ2-2; the listed D gene, TRBD1, was not tested against the DNA. CDR3 protein: CTSSLRGQTPGSCFF.